The text below deals with one TCR beta chain. V lost 3 bases and J 5 bases, leaving 17 bases between the germline ends. This CDR3 region has 16 residues. Per germline, CDR1 KGHSH and CDR2 LQKENI. Here immunoSEQ multiplex PCR was the method, and the copy in TCRdb shows in-frame clones only, minus some. The data show 75,000 to 90,000 clones, with about 91% seen just once and 3.5% held by the top ten. This sample was included in a study of T cell changes during pregnancy in multiple sclerosis. The sequenced sample was PBMCs, obtained in the first trimester of pregnancy. This sequence was found in a female donor in good health, serving as a control in a pregnancy study. Some clones in this sample may be carry-over from other donors' samples. The chain carries TRBV18 and TRBJ1-5; weak D call: TRBD1 (6 bases). CDR3 residues: CASSPQYGTQDQPQHF. In nucleotides, the CDR3 is TGTGCCAGCTCACCGCAATACGGGACACAAGATCAGCCCCAGCATTTT.